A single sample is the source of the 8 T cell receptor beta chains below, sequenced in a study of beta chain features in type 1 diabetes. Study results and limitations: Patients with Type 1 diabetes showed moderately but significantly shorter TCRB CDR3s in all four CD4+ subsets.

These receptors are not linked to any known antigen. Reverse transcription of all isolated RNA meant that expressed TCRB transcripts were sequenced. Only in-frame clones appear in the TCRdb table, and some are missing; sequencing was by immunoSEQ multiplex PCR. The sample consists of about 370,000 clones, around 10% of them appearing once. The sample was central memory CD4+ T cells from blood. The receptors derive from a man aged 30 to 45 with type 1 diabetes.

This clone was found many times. CDR3 coding DNA: TGTGCCAGCAGTTGGGGACAGGGGGCTGGACGCCAGTCCCAGTACTTC. It yields the protein CASSWGQGAGRQSQYF. This chain connects TRBV6-6 to TRBJ2-5; 12 nucleotides match TRBD1. The CDR3 length is 16 residues. Germline V CDR1 and CDR2: MNHNY, SVGAGI (reference sequence). V lost 4 bases, J lost 9 bases, and 12 bases stayed unmatched.

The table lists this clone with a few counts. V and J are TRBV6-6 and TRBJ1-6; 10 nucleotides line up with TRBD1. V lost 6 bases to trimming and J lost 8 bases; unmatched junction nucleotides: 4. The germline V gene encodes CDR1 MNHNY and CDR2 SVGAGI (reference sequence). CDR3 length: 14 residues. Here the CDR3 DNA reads TGTGCCAGCAGACCCGGGACAGGGGATTCACCCCTCCACTTT. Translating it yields CASRPGTGDSPLHF.

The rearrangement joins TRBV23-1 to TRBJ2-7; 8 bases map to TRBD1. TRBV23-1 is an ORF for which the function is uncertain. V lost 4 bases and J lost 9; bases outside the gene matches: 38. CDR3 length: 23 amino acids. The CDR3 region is CASSPSDRGLSSLSSRGGIRQYF. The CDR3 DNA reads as TGCGCCAGCAGTCCAAGCGACAGGGGCCTCTCGAGCTTAAGTTCTCGAGGTGGAATACGGCAGTACTTC.

The CDR3 sequence: CASRETGTDEKLFF. In DNA form, the CDR3 reads TGTGCCAGCCGTGAGACAGGGACGGATGAAAAACTGTTTTTT. The J gene is TRBJ1-4, the V gene TRBV28, with TRBD1 matching over 7 bases. CDR1 and CDR2 (germline): MDHEN, SYDVKM. This CDR3 has 14 residues. After removal of 8 bases from V and 6 bases from J, the junction contained 9 bases not matched to a gene.

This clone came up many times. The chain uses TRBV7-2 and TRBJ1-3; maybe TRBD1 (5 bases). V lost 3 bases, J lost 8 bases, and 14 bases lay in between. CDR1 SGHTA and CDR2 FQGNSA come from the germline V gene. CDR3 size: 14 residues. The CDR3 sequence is CASSFARRVDTIYF. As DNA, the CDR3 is TGTGCCAGCAGCTTCGCTCGCAGGGTTGACACCATATATTTT. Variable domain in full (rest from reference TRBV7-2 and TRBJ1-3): GAGVSQSPSNKVTEKGKDVELRCDPISGHTALYWYRQSLGQGLEFLIYFQGNSAPDKSGLPSDRFSAERTGGSVSTLTIQRTQQEDSAVYLCASSFARRVDTIYFGEGSWLTVV.

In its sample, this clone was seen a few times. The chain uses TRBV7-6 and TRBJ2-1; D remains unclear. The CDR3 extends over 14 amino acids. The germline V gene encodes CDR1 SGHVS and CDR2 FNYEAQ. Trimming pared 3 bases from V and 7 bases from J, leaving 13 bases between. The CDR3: CASSFRPIGNEQFF. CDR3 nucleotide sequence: TGTGCCAGCAGCTTCCGCCCAATAGGAAATGAGCAGTTCTTC.

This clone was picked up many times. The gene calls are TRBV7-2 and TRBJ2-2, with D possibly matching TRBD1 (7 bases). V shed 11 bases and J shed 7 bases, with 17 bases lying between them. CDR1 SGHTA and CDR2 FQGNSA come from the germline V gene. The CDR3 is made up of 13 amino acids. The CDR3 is CASGGGADGELFF. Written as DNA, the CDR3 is TGTGCCTCCGGAGGGGGCGCGGACGGGGAGCTGTTTTTT. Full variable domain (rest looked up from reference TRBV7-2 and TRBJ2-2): GAGVSQSPSNKVTEKGKDVELRCDPISGHTALYWYRQSLGQGLEFLIYFQGNSAPDKSGLPSDRFSAERTGGSVSTLTIQRTQQEDSAVYLCASGGGADGELFFGEGSRLTVL.

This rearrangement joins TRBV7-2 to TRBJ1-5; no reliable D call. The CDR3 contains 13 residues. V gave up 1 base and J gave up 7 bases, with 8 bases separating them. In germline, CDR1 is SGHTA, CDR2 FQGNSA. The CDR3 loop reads CASSLGLVQPQHF. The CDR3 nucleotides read TGTGCCAGCAGCTTAGGGTTAGTACAGCCCCAGCATTTT.